The 5 T cell receptor beta chains below were found in one sample sequenced in a study of blood T cells in healthy people across ages (dated by TCRdb to between 2014 and 2017). Receptor amplification or capture employed 5' RACE. TCRdb names Illumina HiSeq 2500 as the instrument used. A second roughly 6 to 12 cycle PCR used a sample-barcoded 5' primer and a J-beta primer mix. Starting from the raw public reads, TCRdb applied fastp trimming at Q25, assembled clones with MiXCR and retained in-frame beta chains. Identical CDR3 protein sequences are pooled into one entry, listed with their most common genes and DNA. The sample records some 800,000 distinct CDR3 sequences, more than 40% of which are singletons. The top ten clones comprise around 21% of the sample. Sequencing used blood. The receptors stem from a man in his 60s in good health.

The chain links TRBV6-2 or TRBV6-3 to TRBJ1-6; tentatively, D is TRBD1 (5 bases). Per germline, CDR1 MNHEY and CDR2 SVGEGT. Trimming shortened V by 4 bases and J by 8 bases, and 27 bases separated the two germline ends. The CDR3 totals 19 residues. DNA of the CDR3: TGTGCCAGCAGTTGGACCCCGTCGGAGGCGGACACCTCATATTCACCCCTCCACTTT. Protein product: CASSWTPSEADTSYSPLHF.

This rearrangement joins TRBV3-1 to TRBJ2-7, with a possible D match to TRBD2 (6 bases). Trimming took off 0 bases at V and 2 bases at J, with 14 bases between the two ends. The CDR3 runs to 16 residues. Germline V gives CDR1 LGHDT, CDR2 YNNKEL (reference sequence). The CDR3 nucleotides read TGTGCCAGCAGCCAAGATTTTGGAGGGCCCACCTACGAGCAGTACTTC. This translates into CASSQDFGGPTYEQYF.

This clonotype was counted between two and nine times. The gene calls are TRBV5-1 and TRBJ2-1, with a weak D call TRBD1 (7 bases). The V end lost 4 bases, the J end lost 8 bases, and 19 bases lay between the germline ends. Germline values: CDR1 SGHRS, CDR2 YFSETQ. The CDR3 contains 15 residues. This chain's CDR3 is CASSRGTVESHEQFF. CDR3 coding DNA: TGCGCCAGCAGCCGGGGGACAGTTGAAAGTCATGAGCAGTTCTTC.

This clonotype appeared once. The V and J genes are TRBV7-6 and TRBJ2-1; D is tentatively TRBD1 or TRBD2 (6 bases each). CDR3 length: 15 residues. Germline V gene sequence: CDR1 SGHVS, CDR2 FNYEAQ. Trimming shortened V by 3 bases and J by 4 bases, and 13 bases separated the two germline ends. The CDR3 region is CASSFKGGLYNEQFF. The CDR3 region has the DNA TGTGCCAGCAGCTTCAAAGGGGGGCTTTACAATGAGCAGTTCTTC.

The chain carries TRBV20-1 and TRBJ2-7; D gene unclear. V shed 3 bases and J shed 2 bases, with 14 bases lying between them. The CDR3 spans 14 residues. Germline CDR1 is DFQATT and CDR2 is SNEGSKA (reference sequence). The CDR3 reads CSASVGRRTYEQYF. CDR3 DNA: TGCAGTGCTAGTGTGGGCCGTAGAACCTACGAGCAGTACTTC.